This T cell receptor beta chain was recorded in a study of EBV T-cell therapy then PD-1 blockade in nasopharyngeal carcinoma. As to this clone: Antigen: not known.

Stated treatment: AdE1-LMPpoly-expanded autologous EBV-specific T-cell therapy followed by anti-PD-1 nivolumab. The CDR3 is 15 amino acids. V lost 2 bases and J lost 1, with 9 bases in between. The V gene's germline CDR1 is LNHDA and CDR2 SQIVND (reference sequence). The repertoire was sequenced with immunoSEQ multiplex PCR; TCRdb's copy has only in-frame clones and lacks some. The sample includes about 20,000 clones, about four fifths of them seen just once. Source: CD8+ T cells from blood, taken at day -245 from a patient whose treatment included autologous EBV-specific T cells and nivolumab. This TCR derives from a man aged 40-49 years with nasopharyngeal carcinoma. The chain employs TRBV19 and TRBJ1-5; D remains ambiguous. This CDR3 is CASSISQASNQPQHF. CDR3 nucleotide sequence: TGTGCCAGTAGTATAAGCCAGGCAAGCAATCAGCCCCAGCATTTT.